Each of the 13 T cell receptor beta chains below was sequenced from the same sample in a study of T cell changes during pregnancy in multiple sclerosis. Measured with immunoSEQ multiplex PCR; TCRdb has only the in-frame clones, and not every one. Altogether 60,000 to 70,000 clones are present, approximately 90% being singletons, with the ten largest covering more than 2.5%. Sequenced material: peripheral blood, taken in the second trimester of pregnancy. The receptors were sampled from a female donor in good health, enrolled as a control in a pregnancy study.

V usage is TRBV4-3 and J usage is TRBJ2-5, with D possibly matching TRBD1 (7 bases). Germline CDR1 and CDR2: LGHNA and YSLEER. The CDR3 is 16 amino acids. V was clipped by 2 bases and J by 1 base, with 14 bases between them. CDR3 sequence reads: CASSQNGGQSQETQYF. CDR3 nucleotides: TGCGCCAGCAGCCAAAACGGGGGACAGTCCCAAGAGACCCAGTACTTC.

The chain has TRBV7-3 and TRBJ2-7; D is perhaps TRBD2 (6 bases). The CDR3 is made up of 14 amino acids. With 2 bases removed from V and 0 bases from J, the gap between germline ends came to 8 bases. The germline V gene encodes CDR1 SGHTA and CDR2 FQGTGA. The CDR3 nucleotides are TGTGCCAGCAGCTTACGGCGGGGCTCCTACGAGCAGTACTTC. Translation gives CASSLRRGSYEQYF.

The V and J genes are TRBV2 and TRBJ2-3; perhaps TRBD2 as D (5 bases). Germline V gene sequence: CDR1 SNHLY, CDR2 FYNNEI. The CDR3 loop spans 13 amino acids. Trimming took off 8 bases at V and 2 bases at J, with 11 bases between the two ends. The CDR3 reads CASHSDATDTQYF. CDR3 DNA: TGTGCCAGCCATAGCGACGCCACAGATACGCAGTATTTT.

The chain employs TRBV6-6 and TRBJ2-7; D is uncertain. CDR1 and CDR2 from the germline V gene are MNHNY and SVGAGI (reference sequence). The CDR3 loop spans 16 amino acids. Trimming removed 4 bases at V and 3 bases at J, with 19 bases between. The CDR3 bases are TGTGCCAGCAGTTCCCATCAGACGGGTCTTAGCTACGAGCAGTACTTC. Protein: CASSSHQTGLSYEQYF.

The chain is built from TRBV30 and TRBJ1-3; 7 bases map to TRBD1. The CDR3 is 14 residues long. The germline CDR1 and CDR2 sequences are GTSNPN and SVGIG (reference sequence). The ends lost 4 bases at V and 3 bases at J; junction bases unmatched: 6. The CDR3 loop reads CAWNPGTVGNTIYF. Written as DNA, the CDR3 is TGTGCCTGGAATCCGGGGACAGTTGGAAACACCATATATTTT.

This clone was observed once. This chain links TRBV7-2 with TRBJ2-2, with 7 bases aligning to TRBD2. The germline V gene has CDR1 SGHTA and CDR2 FQGNSA. Unmatched junction bases numbered 12, after V lost 5 bases and J lost 6 bases. This CDR3 is built from 16 residues. This chain's CDR3 is CASSPTFGLGAGELFF. DNA of the CDR3: TGTGCCAGCAGCCCAACCTTTGGACTAGGAGCCGGGGAGCTGTTTTTT.

The V gene is TRBV4-2, the J gene TRBJ2-7; TRBD1 aligns across 7 bases. The V and J ends lost 4 bases and 2 bases, in that order; junction bases with no gene match: 5. This CDR3 is 14 amino acids long. Germline V gene lookup returns CDR1 LGHNA and CDR2 YNFKEQ. In DNA, the CDR3 is TGTGCCAGCAGCCTCGGACAGGCGACCTACGAGCAGTACTTC. Its protein product is CASSLGQATYEQYF.

This chain links TRBV7-6 with TRBJ2-5; 9 positions agree with TRBD1. V lost 4 bases, J lost 5 bases, and 8 bases stayed unmatched. From germline, CDR1 is SGHVS and CDR2 FNYEAQ. The CDR3 covers 15 residues. CDR3 region: CASSSGDRDYETQYF. The CDR3 coding sequence is TGTGCCAGCAGCTCCGGGGACAGGGATTACGAGACCCAGTACTTC.

V usage is TRBV11-3 and J usage is TRBJ2-2, with 11 bases that match TRBD2. The CDR3 sequence is 19 residues long. Germline assignment: CDR1 SGHNT and CDR2 YENEEA. J gave up 5 bases and V 1 base, and 12 bases lay outside the gene matches. The CDR3 is CASSLAVGSPSGRTGELFF. CDR3 bases: TGTGCCAGCAGCTTAGCGGTCGGTTCCCCTAGCGGGAGGACCGGGGAGCTGTTTTTT.

This sequence joins TRBV11-3 and TRBJ2-1; 7 bases agree with TRBD2. The CDR3 spans 13 residues. Germline-derived CDR1 and CDR2 are SGHNT and YENEEA. V was pared by 5 bases and J by 10 bases, with 8 bases of the junction left unmatched. CDR3 sequence: CASSPRTSLEQFF. In DNA, the CDR3 is TGTGCCAGCAGCCCTCGGACTAGTTTGGAGCAGTTCTTC.

The chain employs TRBV6-1 and TRBJ1-5, with a weak D call TRBD1 (5 bases). V was shortened by 5 bases and J by 4 bases, with 9 bases between the two germline ends. Germline V gene lookup returns CDR1 MNHNS and CDR2 SASEGT. The CDR3 loop spans 13 amino acids. CDR3 DNA: TGTGCCAGCAGTTGGGGGGAAAATCAGCCCCAGCATTTT. It translates to CASSWGENQPQHF.

The rearrangement uses TRBV5-4 and TRBJ2-7; 11 bases align to TRBD1. This CDR3 is 16 amino acids long. The germline CDR1 and CDR2 sequences are SGHNT and YYREEE (reference sequence). V shed 4 bases, J shed 1 base, and the junction held 7 bases outside the gene matches. The CDR3 region is CASSQRDRGRSYEQYF. The CDR3 bases are TGTGCCAGCAGCCAACGGGACAGGGGGAGATCCTACGAGCAGTACTTC.

This clone was detected a few times. The DNA for the CDR3 is TGTGCCAGCAGCTTGGTATACAGGGGAGGAACTGAAGCTTTCTTT. This sequence encodes CASSLVYRGGTEAFF. V and J are TRBV5-4 and TRBJ1-1, with 7 positions matching TRBD1. J gave up 5 bases and V 0 bases, and 7 bases lay outside the gene matches. Germline lookup yields CDR1 SGHNT and CDR2 YYREEE (reference sequence). The CDR3 has 15 residues.